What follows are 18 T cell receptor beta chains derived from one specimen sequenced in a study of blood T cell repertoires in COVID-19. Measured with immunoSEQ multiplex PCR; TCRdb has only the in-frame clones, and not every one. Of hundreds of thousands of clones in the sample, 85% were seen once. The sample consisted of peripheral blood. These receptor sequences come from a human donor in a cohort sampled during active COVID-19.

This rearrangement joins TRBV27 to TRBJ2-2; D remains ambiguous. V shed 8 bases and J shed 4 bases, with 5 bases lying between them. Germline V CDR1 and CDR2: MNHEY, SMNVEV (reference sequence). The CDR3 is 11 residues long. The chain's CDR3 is CASHGTGELFF. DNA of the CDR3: TGTGCCAGCCACGGCACCGGGGAGCTGTTTTTT.

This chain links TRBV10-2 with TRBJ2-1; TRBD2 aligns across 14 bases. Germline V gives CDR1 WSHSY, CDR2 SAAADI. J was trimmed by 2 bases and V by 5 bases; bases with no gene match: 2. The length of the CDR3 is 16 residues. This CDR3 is CASSRTSGGPYNEQFF. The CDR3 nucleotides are TGCGCCAGCAGTCGGACTAGCGGGGGGCCCTACAATGAGCAGTTCTTC.

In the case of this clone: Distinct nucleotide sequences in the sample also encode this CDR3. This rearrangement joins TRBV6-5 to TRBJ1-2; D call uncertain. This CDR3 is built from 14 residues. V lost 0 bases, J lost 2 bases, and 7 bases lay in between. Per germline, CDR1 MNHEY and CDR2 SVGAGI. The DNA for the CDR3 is TGTGCCAGCAGTTACTCGGGCAGAAACTATGGCTACACCTTC. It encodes CASSYSGRNYGYTF.

CDR3 residues: CASSHRTGHYEQYF. Written as DNA, the CDR3 is TGTGCCAGCAGCCACCGGACAGGGCACTACGAGCAGTACTTC. The V gene is TRBV3-1 (or the pseudogene TRBV3-2), the J gene TRBJ2-7; TRBD1 aligns across 8 bases. The CDR3 is 14 amino acids. The V gene's germline CDR1 is LGHDT and CDR2 YNNKEL (reference sequence). V trimming: 3 bases; J trimming: 3 bases; junction bases outside the gene matches: 4.

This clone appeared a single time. The CDR3 nucleotides are TGTGCCAGCATCGACAACTACGAGCAGTACTTC. Translated, it gives CASIDNYEQYF. The chain employs TRBV2 and TRBJ2-7; D uncertain. The V gene's germline CDR1 is SNHLY and CDR2 FYNNEI. The CDR3 has 11 residues. Trimming took off 7 bases at V and 3 bases at J, with 7 bases between the two ends.

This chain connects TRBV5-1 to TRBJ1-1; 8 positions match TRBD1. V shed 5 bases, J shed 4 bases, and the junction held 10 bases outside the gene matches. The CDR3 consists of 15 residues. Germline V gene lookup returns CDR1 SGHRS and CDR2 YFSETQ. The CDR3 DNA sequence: TGCGCCAGCAGTTCGGACAGGGAGAGTCGCACTGAAGCTTTCTTT. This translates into CASSSDRESRTEAFF.

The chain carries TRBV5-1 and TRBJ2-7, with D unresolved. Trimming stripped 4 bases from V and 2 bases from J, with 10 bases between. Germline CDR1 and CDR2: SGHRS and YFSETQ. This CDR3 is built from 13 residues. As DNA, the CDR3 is TGCGCCAGCAGCGGAGCACTAACCTACGAGCAGTACTTC. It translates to CASSGALTYEQYF.

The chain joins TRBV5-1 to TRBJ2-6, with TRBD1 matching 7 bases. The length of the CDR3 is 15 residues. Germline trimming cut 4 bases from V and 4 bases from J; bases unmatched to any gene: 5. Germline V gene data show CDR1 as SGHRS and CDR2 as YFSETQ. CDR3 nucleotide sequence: TGCGCCAGCAGCGACGACAGGGTCGGGGCCAACGTCCTGACTTTC. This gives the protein CASSDDRVGANVLTF.

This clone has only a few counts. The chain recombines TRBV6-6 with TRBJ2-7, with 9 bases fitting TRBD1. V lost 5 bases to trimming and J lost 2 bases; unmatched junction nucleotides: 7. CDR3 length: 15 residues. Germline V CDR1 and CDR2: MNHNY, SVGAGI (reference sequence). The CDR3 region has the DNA TGTGCCAGCAGTCCACCGGGACAGGGAACCTACGAGCAGTACTTC. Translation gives CASSPPGQGTYEQYF.

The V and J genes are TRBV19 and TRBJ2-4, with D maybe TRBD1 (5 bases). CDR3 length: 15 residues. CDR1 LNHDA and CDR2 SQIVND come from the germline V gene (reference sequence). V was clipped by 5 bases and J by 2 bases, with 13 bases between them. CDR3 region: CASSSAQGSKNIQYF. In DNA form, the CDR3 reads TGTGCCAGTAGTTCGGCGCAGGGTTCCAAAAACATTCAGTACTTC.

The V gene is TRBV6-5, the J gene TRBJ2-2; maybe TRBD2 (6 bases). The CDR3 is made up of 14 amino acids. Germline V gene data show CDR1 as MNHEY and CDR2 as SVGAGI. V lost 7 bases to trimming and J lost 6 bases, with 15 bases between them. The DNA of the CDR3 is TGTGCCAGCACCGGGACTTTGATGGCCGGGGAGCTGTTTTTT. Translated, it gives CASTGTLMAGELFF.

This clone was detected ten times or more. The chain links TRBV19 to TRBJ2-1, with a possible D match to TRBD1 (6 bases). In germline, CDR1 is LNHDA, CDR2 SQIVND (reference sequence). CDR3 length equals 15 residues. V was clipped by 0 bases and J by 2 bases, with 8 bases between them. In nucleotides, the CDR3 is TGTGCCAGTAGTATAGAGGGGGCCACCTACAATGAGCAGTTCTTC. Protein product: CASSIEGATYNEQFF.

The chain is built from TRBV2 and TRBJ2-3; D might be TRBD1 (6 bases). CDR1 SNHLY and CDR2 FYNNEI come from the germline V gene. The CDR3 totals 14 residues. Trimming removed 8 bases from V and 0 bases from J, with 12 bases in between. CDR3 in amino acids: CASGRTASTDTQYF. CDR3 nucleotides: TGTGCCAGCGGTAGGACAGCTAGCACAGATACGCAGTATTTT.

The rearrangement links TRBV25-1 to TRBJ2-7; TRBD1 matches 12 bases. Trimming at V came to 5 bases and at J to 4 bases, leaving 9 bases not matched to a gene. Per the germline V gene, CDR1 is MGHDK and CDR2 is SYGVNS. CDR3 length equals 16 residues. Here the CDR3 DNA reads TGTGCCAGCAGTCCGGGACAGGGGGCCCAATTGTACGAGCAGTACTTC. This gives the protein CASSPGQGAQLYEQYF.

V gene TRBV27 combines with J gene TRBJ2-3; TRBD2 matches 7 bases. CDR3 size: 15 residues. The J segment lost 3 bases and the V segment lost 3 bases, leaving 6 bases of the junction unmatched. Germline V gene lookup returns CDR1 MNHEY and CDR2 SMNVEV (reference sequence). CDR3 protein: CASSFLGAGTDTQYF. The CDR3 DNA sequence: TGTGCCAGCAGTTTCTTGGGAGCGGGGACAGATACGCAGTATTTT.

The CDR3 DNA reads as TGTGCCAGTAGTATGGGGACAGGGGGTAATGGGCTTTCACCCCTCCACTTT. As protein: CASSMGTGGNGLSPLHF. V gene TRBV19 combines with J gene TRBJ1-6; 11 positions match TRBD1. The CDR3 consists of 17 residues. The V and J ends lost 3 bases and 9 bases, in that order; junction bases with no gene match: 10. Germline loops: CDR1 LNHDA, CDR2 SQIVND (reference sequence).

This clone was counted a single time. The DNA for the CDR3 is TGTGCCAGTAGGGACAGGGGGGGAAACATTCAGTACTTC. Translation: CASRDRGGNIQYF. The chain recombines TRBV19 with TRBJ2-4, with 10 nucleotides matching TRBD1. The CDR3 length is 13 residues. The germline gives CDR1 LNHDA, CDR2 SQIVND (reference sequence). Germline trimming cut 6 bases from V and 6 bases from J; bases unmatched to any gene: 2.

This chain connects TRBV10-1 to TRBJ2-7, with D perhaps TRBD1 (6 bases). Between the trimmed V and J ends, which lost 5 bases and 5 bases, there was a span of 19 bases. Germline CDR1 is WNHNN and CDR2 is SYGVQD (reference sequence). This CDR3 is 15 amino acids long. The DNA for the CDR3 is TGCGCCAGCAGTATGATCAGGGGAAATCTCGACGAGCAGTACTTC. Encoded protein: CASSMIRGNLDEQYF.